This T cell receptor beta chain was recorded in a study of chemoradiotherapy in HPV16-positive cancers (dated 2022 in TCRdb). Looking at the study overall: Candidate HPV-specific T-cell clones and common TCR motifs were defined by functional T-cell assays performed on cells from two HPV16-positive patients. The study asked whether T-cell immunity to the HPV oncoproteins E6 and E7 changes during chemoradiotherapy and whether this immunity affects survival. Next, the candidate HPV-specific TCRs and motifs were followed in TCR repertoires from more than 70 patients with HPV-related cancers.

The study at large found these results: In HPV16-positive patients, expansion of HPV-responsive T cells during chemoradiotherapy was associated with improved recurrence-free survival. The functional definition of HPV-specific T cells was derived from only two HPV16-positive patients, and the survival association was reported for HPV16-positive patients. Expansion of candidate HPV-specific clones and E7-related TCR motifs was observed in the tumor microenvironment during treatment, whereas no such expansion was observed for non-HPV-specific T cells.

Library preparation used the immunoSEQ multiplex PCR assay. TCRdb provides this immuneACCESS table in a form limited to in-frame rearrangements. Some clones are lacking; in checked studies, under half of them reflect an unresolved V gene, and why the rest are absent is not known. The sample yields 3,600 or so clones; more than 90% were counted once. Roughly 2% of the sample belongs to the ten largest clones. Because repertoires were sampled repeatedly during chemoradiotherapy, clonal expansion in the tumor microenvironment could be followed. Points on this clone: This clone's antigen is unknown. Qualities for individual bases were not recorded, and no much larger clone is one base off.

The CDR3 has 16 amino acids, counting the end cysteine and phenylalanine. Only the CDR3 portion is preserved as DNA: 48 bases, with reading frame beginning at the first base. The germline V gene gives CDR1 as SNHLY and CDR2 as FYNNEI. V gives up 6 bases and J gives up 4 bases, and the segment between their germline ends measures 18 bases. This material was obtained from a patient who underwent chemoradiotherapy. The origin of this receptor is a human donor with HPV-associated anogenital cancer. The chain is made from TRBV2 and TRBJ2-2; a weak D assignment points to TRBD1 (5 bases agree). At the DNA level, the sequence is TGTGCCAGCAGCCCGAGTAGGGCCCAGGGCACCGGGGAGCTGTTTTTT. This translates into CASSPSRAQGTGELFF. The CDR3, completed at both ends by the reference TRBV2 and TRBJ2-2 genes, gives the full variable domain EPEVTQTPSHQVTQMGQEVILRCVPISNHLYFYWYRQILGQKVEFLVSFYNNEISEKSEIFDDQFSVERPDGSNFTLKIRSTKLEDSAMYFCASSPSRAQGTGELFFGEGSRLTVL.